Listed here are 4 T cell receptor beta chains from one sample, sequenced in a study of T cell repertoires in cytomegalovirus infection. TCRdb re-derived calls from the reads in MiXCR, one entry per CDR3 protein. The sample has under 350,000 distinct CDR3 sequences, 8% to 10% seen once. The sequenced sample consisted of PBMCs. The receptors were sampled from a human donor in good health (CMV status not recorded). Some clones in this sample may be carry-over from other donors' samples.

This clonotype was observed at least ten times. Here the CDR3 DNA reads TGTGCCAGCAGCCGAGGACGGGAGAATGAAAAACTGTTTTTT. Amino acid sequence: CASSRGRENEKLFF. V usage is TRBV12-3 or TRBV12-4 and J usage is TRBJ1-4, with D unresolved. The V end was cut by 6 bases, the J end by 5 bases, with 13 bases between. The CDR3 sequence is 14 residues long.

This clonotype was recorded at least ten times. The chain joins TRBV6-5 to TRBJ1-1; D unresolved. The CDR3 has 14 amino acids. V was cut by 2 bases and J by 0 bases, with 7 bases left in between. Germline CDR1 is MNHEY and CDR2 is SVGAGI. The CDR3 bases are TGTGCCAGCAGTTACAGCCTCGTGAACACTGAAGCTTTCTTT. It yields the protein CASSYSLVNTEAFF.

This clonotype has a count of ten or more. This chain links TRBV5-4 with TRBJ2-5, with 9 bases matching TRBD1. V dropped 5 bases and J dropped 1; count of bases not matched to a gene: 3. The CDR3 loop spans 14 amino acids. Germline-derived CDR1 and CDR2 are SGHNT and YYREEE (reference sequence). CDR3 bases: TGTGCCAGCAGTCAACAGGGGGCCCAAGAGACCCAGTACTTC. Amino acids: CASSQQGAQETQYF. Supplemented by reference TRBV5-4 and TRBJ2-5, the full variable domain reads ETGVTQSPTHLIKTRGQQVTLRCSSQSGHNTVSWYQQALGQGPQFIFQYYREEENGRGNFPPRFSGLQFPNYSSELNVNALELDDSALYLCASSQQGAQETQYFGPGTRLLVL.

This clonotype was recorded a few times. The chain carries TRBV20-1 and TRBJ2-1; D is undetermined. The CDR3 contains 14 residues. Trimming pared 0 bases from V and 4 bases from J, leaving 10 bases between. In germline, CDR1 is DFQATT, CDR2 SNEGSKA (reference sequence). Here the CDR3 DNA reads TGCAGTGCTAGAGATCAACTACTTTACAATGAGCAGTTCTTC. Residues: CSARDQLLYNEQFF.